This TCR beta chain emerged from a study of vaccination and CD4 T cells after COVID-19. V lost 6 bases and J 6 bases, leaving 12 bases between the germline ends. The length of the CDR3 is 14 residues. CDR1 and CDR2 (germline): MDHEN, SYDVKM. This clonotype was detected only a few times. Its antigen is not identified. Specified treatment: roughly 10-day PBMC culture with coronavirus spike peptide pools or control peptides (ViraFEST assay). An Oncomine TCR Beta short-read assay was used to sequence the DNA from cultured CD4+ T cells. TCRdb reprocessed the PCR reads via MiXCR and lists one record per CDR3 protein. Of around 20,000 distinct CDR3 sequences in the sample, approximately 49% were seen once.

This clonotype was sampled from a human donor who had recovered from COVID-19. The gene calls are TRBV28 and TRBJ1-6; D possibly corresponds to TRBD1 (5 bases). The sample was CD4+ T cells from blood, cultured in vitro. The CDR3 DNA is TGTGCCAGCAGACGCGTAAGGGGTAATTCACCCCTCCACTTT. Encoded protein: CASRRVRGNSPLHF. Complete variable domain (other parts from reference TRBV28 and TRBJ1-6): DVKVTQSSRYLVKRTGEKVFLECVQDMDHENMFWYRQDPGLGLRLIYFSYDVKMKEKGDIPEGYSVSREKKERFSLILESASTNQTSMYLCASRRVRGNSPLHFGNGTRLTVT.